This T cell receptor (beta chain) was captured by sequencing in a study of STAT5B mutations in CD4+ large granular lymphocyte leukemia (dated by TCRdb to about 2022). Background for the entire study: Among healthy controls, the CDR3 'QG' motif was associated with a particular HLA allele. The purity of purified fractions was confirmed by flow cytometry on FACSCanto II or FACSVerse to exceed 95% among lymphocytes. The study compared the TCRbeta repertoires of patients with CD4+ T-cell large granular lymphocyte leukemia against those of healthy blood donors. Beyond this particular receptor, the publication reports: Each patient's main leukemic clonotypes were private, but 25% of these clonotypes showed up at low frequency in the non-leukemic repertoires of other patients. Compared with healthy CD4+ repertoires, CD4-sorted patient repertoires appeared more clonal, and this difference remained even after the putative leukemic clones were removed. Data were not HLA-matched; higher clonality in CD4+ versus CD8+ T-LGLL could reflect the relatively small sample size. Enrichment of TRBV06-family usage was observed among the top patient clones (8/27) relative to healthy controls (2/35).

The immunoSEQ assay at survey resolution was used to sequence TCRbeta rearrangements from genomic DNA. Per the original workflow: In the TCR sequencing data, the lowest productive clonotype frequency that could be detected was 2.59 x 10-5. Analyses included only productive TCRbeta rearrangements, meaning complete and in-frame sequences. The clonality of each sample was calculated as Simpson clonality in the immunoSEQ Analyzer version 3.0. Clones were grouped by frequency into very rare, small, medium, large (1-20%) or hyperexpanded (>20%) categories. Generation probabilities were estimated with OLGA 1.2.3, V-gene circos plots were made with VDJtools, specificities were searched in VDJdb, and CDR3 motifs were identified with GLIPH. In TCRdb, the immuneACCESS table is reduced to in-frame sequences with V and J assigned. These tables do not hold every clone; where another copy was compared, an unresolved V gene accounts for under half, and the others remain unexplained. V and J calls and clone size come straight from that table; D and trimming were deduced from the DNA. The sample table shows around 35,000 clones, and nearly 90% are seen once. The ten largest clones represent around 3.4% of the sample.

Turning to this clone: What antigen it recognizes has not been identified. Base-call qualities are not available, and no considerably larger clone is one nucleotide away.

V is reduced by 5 bases and J by 2 bases, leaving a spacing of 12 bases between them. The germline V gene (reference sequence) provides CDR1 SEHNR and CDR2 FQNEAQ. Taken from cysteine to phenylalanine, the CDR3 has 14 residues. Only CDR3 DNA remains: 42 bases, in frame from the first base. Healthy controls were some 35 blood donors whose buffy coats came from the Finnish Red Cross blood service. All TCR-sequenced material derived from peripheral blood: patient blood samples and healthy donor buffy coats. Peripheral blood mononuclear cells were isolated by Ficoll-Hypaque gradient centrifugation. Magnetic purification was used to isolate CD4+ cells from the buffy coats of the healthy controls. The Gentra Puregene Cell and Tissue kit was used to extract genomic DNA, and a Qubit 2.0 fluorometer was used to measure the amount of genomic DNA.

This receptor was identified in a human donor in good health. The specimen was CD4+ T cells from blood buffy coats. The chain employs TRBV7-9 and TRBJ1-2, with no D gene named confidently. The DNA sequence follows: TGTGCCAGCAGCGTGAGAACATCAAACTATGGCTACACCTTC. Translated, it gives CASSVRTSNYGYTF.